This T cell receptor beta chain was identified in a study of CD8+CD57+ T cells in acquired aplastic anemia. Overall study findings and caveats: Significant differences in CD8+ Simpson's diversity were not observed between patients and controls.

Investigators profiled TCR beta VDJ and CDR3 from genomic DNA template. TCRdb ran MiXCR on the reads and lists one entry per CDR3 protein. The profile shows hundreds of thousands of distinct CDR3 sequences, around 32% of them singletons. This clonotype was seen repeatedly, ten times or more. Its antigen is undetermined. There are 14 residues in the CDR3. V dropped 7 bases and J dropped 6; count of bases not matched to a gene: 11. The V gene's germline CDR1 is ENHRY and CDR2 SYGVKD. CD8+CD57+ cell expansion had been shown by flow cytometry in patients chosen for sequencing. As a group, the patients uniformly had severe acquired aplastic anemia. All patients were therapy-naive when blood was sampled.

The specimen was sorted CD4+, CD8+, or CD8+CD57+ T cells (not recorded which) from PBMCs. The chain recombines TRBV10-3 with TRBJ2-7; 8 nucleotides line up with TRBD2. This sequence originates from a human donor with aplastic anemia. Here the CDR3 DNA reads TGTGCCATCAAGGCCGGGACTAGAGGGGGCGAGCAGTACTTC. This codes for CAIKAGTRGGEQYF.